The clone carrying this T cell receptor beta chain has only a few counts. As yet, its antigen is unknown. TCRdb ran MiXCR on the 5' RACE reads and lists one entry per CDR3 protein. The data contain 400,000 to 450,000 distinct CDR3 sequences, 15% to 20% of them singletons. The length of the CDR3 is 16 residues. V dropped 2 bases and J dropped 3 bases, with 13 bases sitting between them. Looked up from germline, CDR1 is LGHNA and CDR2 is YSLEER. This record comes from a study of CD8 T cells in ankylosing spondylitis. Study-wide results and limits: A motif in TCR beta, a set of 8 or 9 highly homologous variants, appeared characteristic of ankylosing spondylitis blood.

The rearrangement uses TRBV4-3 and TRBJ2-2; possibly TRBD1 or TRBD2 for D (5 bases each). Material for sequencing was blood, either unsorted or a sorted T cell fraction (not recorded which). This receptor was identified in a male donor with ankylosing spondylitis. CDR3 in DNA: TGCGCCAGCAGCCAATTCGGGGCGGGCTACACCGGGGAGCTGTTTTTT. The encoded protein is CASSQFGAGYTGELFF.